The rows below give T cell receptor beta chains drawn from one sample of a study of blood T cell repertoires in COVID-19. Some clones are missing from TCRdb's copy, which holds only in-frame ones; the method was immunoSEQ multiplex PCR. The data hold roughly 50,000 clones, with approximately 84% observed a single time. Sequencing was performed on peripheral blood. Source of these receptors: a human donor in a cohort sampled during active COVID-19. Each CDR3 is given with its conserved first and last residue. D genes are given only for firm matches.

d_call,j_call,v_call,cdr3_aa
.,TRBJ2-7,TRBV21-1,CASSKAELAGGDSYEQYF
TRBD2,TRBJ2-2,TRBV3-1/TRBV3-2,CASSQDWLAGNTGELFF
TRBD1,TRBJ2-5,TRBV2,CASTTRQGRRETQYF
.,TRBJ1-3,TRBV4-1,CASSRAGASGNTIYF
.,TRBJ1-4,TRBV11-2,CASSLTTAGKLFF
TRBD1,TRBJ1-2,TRBV27,CASSLGSGTGWGYTF
TRBD2,TRBJ2-1,TRBV28,CASSLTAGGTYNEQFF
.,TRBJ1-1,TRBV7-6,CASSSGANTEAFF
TRBD2,TRBJ2-7,TRBV27,CASRNKPSGRGGEQYF
.,TRBJ2-3,TRBV7-9,CASSLSGVTDTQYF
TRBD2,TRBJ2-3,TRBV7-9,CASSFGGSTSTDTQYF
.,TRBJ1-4,TRBV6-1,CASSEPGATNEKLFF
.,TRBJ1-1,TRBV12-3/TRBV12-4,CASSFVENTEAFF
TRBD2,TRBJ2-2,TRBV10-1,CADCGSGTSGEGAGELFF
.,TRBJ1-1,TRBV27,CASSPPRGGRTEAFF
.,TRBJ1-1,TRBV28,CASRPRAQEAFF
.,TRBJ2-1,TRBV4-2,CASSQEGREQFF
.,TRBJ2-7,TRBV13,CASSFGGNYEQYF
.,TRBJ1-2,TRBV7-9,CASRATGSYGYTF
.,TRBJ2-7,TRBV6-1,CASSEQGITGEQYF
TRBD1,TRBJ2-2,TRBV11-1,CASRRGQGVVGELFF
.,TRBJ2-2,TRBV5-1,CASSLGNGELFF
TRBD2,TRBJ2-7,TRBV29-1,CSAVTSGAYEQYF
.,TRBJ1-5,TRBV7-8,CASSPLRQARQPQHF
TRBD1,TRBJ1-2,TRBV5-6,CASNPFGAQGADGYTF
TRBD1,TRBJ1-4,TRBV18,CASSPGGRDRKLFF
.,TRBJ2-5,TRBV25-1,CASSLSGEPQETQYF
.,TRBJ1-4,TRBV21-1,CASTKNRATGETTNEKLFF
TRBD1,TRBJ1-3,TRBV5-6,CASSLASQGQRLGNTIYF
.,TRBJ1-1,TRBV7-8,CASSPHTDNTEAFF
.,TRBJ2-1,TRBV6-5,CASSLWRSAYNEQFF
TRBD2,TRBJ2-1,TRBV5-4,CASSPGGGRYNEQFF
.,TRBJ2-1,TRBV11-2,CASSLGHYNEQFF
.,TRBJ2-1,TRBV27,CASSPAGTLDNEQFF
.,TRBJ2-7,TRBV5-1,CASSLWVATSEQYF
.,TRBJ1-1,TRBV9,CASSGDKGLSEAFF
TRBD2,TRBJ2-1,TRBV7-9,CASSPGTRSEQFF
.,TRBJ2-2,TRBV27,CASSLRGRPNTGELFF
.,TRBJ1-4,TRBV7-9,CASSGRGRGNEKLFF
TRBD1,TRBJ2-3,TRBV2,CASRRTGRTDTQYF
TRBD2,TRBJ2-7,TRBV18,CASSPETSGRGEQYF
TRBD2,TRBJ2-7,TRBV11-2,CASSLEISGRGYEQYF
TRBD2,TRBJ2-2,TRBV2,CASSGYGLDSTGELFF
.,TRBJ2-3,TRBV3-1/TRBV3-2,CASSHHRLGASTDTQYF
.,TRBJ2-3,TRBV5-1,CASSLGATGTDTQYF
.,TRBJ1-1,TRBV7-2,CASGIQGTEAFF
.,TRBJ1-5,TRBV12-3/TRBV12-4,CASAGGQDQPQHF
TRBD2,TRBJ2-3,TRBV28,CASGTSGSTDTQYF
TRBD2,TRBJ2-3,TRBV27,CASSLQGLQSTDTQYF
.,TRBJ2-7,TRBV10-1,CASSESGRADYEQYF
TRBD2,TRBJ2-7,TRBV27,CASSRTSGISGYEQYF
TRBD1,TRBJ1-1,TRBV29-1,CSGLRGPGTEAFF
.,TRBJ1-2,TRBV6-5,CASILWEGAGYGYTF